The next 15 T cell receptor beta chains were all read from a single sample in a study of Graves' ophthalmopathy and Graves' hyperthyroidism (dated by TCRdb to the late 2010s). Instrument on record: Illumina HiSeq 2000. For repertoire sequencing, TCR beta CDR3 regions were amplified from RNA transcripts. A first-round RT-PCR used HTBI primers with the Qiagen OneStep RT-PCR kit, followed by a second-round multiplex PCR, size selection and purification. The raw public reads went through TCRdb reprocessing: fastp at Q25, MiXCR clone calling, in-frame beta chains kept. For every CDR3 protein sequence, its rows merge into one entry that carries the most common genes and DNA. The sample records approximately 640,000 distinct CDR3 sequences, 35% to 45% of which are singletons. Of the sample, around 3% is held by the ten largest clones. Sequencing was done on a sample of peripheral blood. The receptors originated from an adult man with Graves' ophthalmopathy.

This clonotype was seen many times. The gene calls are TRBV24-1 and TRBJ1-5; 9 bases are a match to TRBD1. This CDR3 has 16 residues. With 2 bases clipped from V and 3 bases from J, the junction kept 4 bases outside the gene matches. CDR1 and CDR2 from the germline V gene are KGHDR and SFDVKD. CDR3 loop: CATSDSTGGFNQPQHF. CDR3 bases: TGTGCCACCAGTGATTCCACAGGGGGCTTCAATCAGCCCCAGCATTTT.

This clonotype occurred many times. The chain carries TRBV12-3 or TRBV12-4 and TRBJ1-1; unclear D gene. The V end was cut by 4 bases, the J end by 2 bases, with 14 bases between. The CDR3 contains 15 residues. CDR3 residues: CASSYPGFRNTEAFF. The CDR3 region has the DNA TGTGCCAGCAGTTATCCGGGATTTAGAAACACTGAAGCTTTCTTT.

Regarding this clonotype: At one of its ends the junction is not consistent with the germline gene, which may arise from a read error. The chain couples TRBV7-2 to TRBJ1-5; 7 nucleotides match TRBD1. CDR3 length: 16 residues. Looked up from germline, CDR1 is SGHTA and CDR2 is FQGNSA. CDR3 region: CASSLEGTALNQPLHF. In nucleotides, the CDR3 is TGTGCCAGCAGTTTAGAGGGGACAGCCCTCAATCAGCCCCTGCATTTT.

The chain couples TRBV5-1 to TRBJ1-6; D call uncertain. The CDR3 spans 15 residues. The V end lost 0 bases, the J end lost 10 bases, and 14 bases lay between the germline ends. Looked up from germline, CDR1 is SGHRS and CDR2 is YFSETQ. The CDR3 spells CASSLGEGVNSPLHF. The CDR3 DNA follows: TGCGCCAGCAGCTTGGGAGAGGGTGTTAACTCACCCCTCCACTTT. The variable domain in full, completed from reference TRBV5-1 and TRBJ1-6, reads KAGVTQTPRYLIKTRGQQVTLSCSPISGHRSVSWYQQTPGQGLQFLFEYFSETQRNKGNFPGRFSGRQFSNSRSEMNVSTLELGDSALYLCASSLGEGVNSPLHFGNGTRLTVT.

The sample holds many counts of this clonotype. The chain couples TRBV19 to TRBJ1-2, with 8 bases that match TRBD1. Germline CDR1 reads LNHDA; CDR2 reads SQIVND (reference sequence). The length of the CDR3 is 17 residues. J was trimmed by 3 bases and V by 6 bases; bases with no gene match: 15. The CDR3 is CASRDKSRTGSDYGYTF. The CDR3 DNA reads TGTGCCAGTAGGGATAAGAGCCGGACAGGGAGCGACTATGGCTACACCTTC.

The rearrangement uses TRBV11-3 and TRBJ2-7; D unresolved. V was shortened by 4 bases and J by 3 bases, with 13 bases between the two germline ends. The CDR3 consists of 14 residues. Looked up from germline, CDR1 is SGHNT and CDR2 is YENEEA. The CDR3: CASSSGAQIYEQYF. CDR3 nucleotides: TGTGCCAGCAGCTCAGGTGCTCAAATCTACGAGCAGTACTTC.

In regard to this clonotype: No conserved phenylalanine or tryptophan ends this CDR3, so it is likely a read error. The chain joins TRBV5-4 to TRBJ2-2; D unclear. This CDR3 is 12 amino acids long. V gave up 4 bases and J gave up 7 bases, with 8 bases separating them. Germline CDR1 is SGHNT and CDR2 is YYREEE (reference sequence). The CDR3 DNA reads as TGTGCCAGCAGCCTCCAAGGCGGGGAGCTGTTTGTT. It specifies CASSLQGGELFV.

The J gene is TRBJ2-3, the V gene TRBV29-1; TRBD1 matches 8 bases. The CDR3 is 15 residues long. J gave up 4 bases and V 0 bases, and 6 bases lay outside the gene matches. Germline-derived CDR1 and CDR2 are SQVTM and ANQGSEA. CDR3 nucleotides: TGCAGCGTTGAAGATCTGGACAGGGCGGCAGATACGCAGTATTTT. Residues: CSVEDLDRAADTQYF.

Remarks on this clonotype: The missing conserved phenylalanine or tryptophan at the end of this CDR3 makes a read error likely. It is unclear where the CDR3 begins or ends on the DNA, so no DNA is shown, and the CDR3 is as TCRdb lists it. This chain connects TRBV25-1 to TRBJ2-7. Germline V gene data show CDR1 as MGHDK and CDR2 as SYGVNS. 10 amino acids form the CDR3, both terminal residues included. The CDR3 sequence is CASSELGQNY.

At least ten counts were recorded for this clonotype. The chain recombines TRBV7-2 with TRBJ2-7; TRBD1 agrees at 7 bases. V trimming: 0 bases; J trimming: 2 bases; junction bases outside the gene matches: 4. The CDR3 contains 15 residues. From germline, CDR1 is SGHTA and CDR2 FQGNSA. CDR3 sequence: CASSLAPGTAYEQYF. The DNA of the CDR3 is TGTGCCAGCAGCTTAGCCCCCGGGACAGCCTACGAGCAGTACTTC.

Many counts were recorded for this clonotype. The V call is TRBV5-4, the J call TRBJ2-5; 8 positions match TRBD1. This CDR3 has 13 residues. Germline CDR1 and CDR2: SGHNT and YYREEE (reference sequence). The trim removed 9 bases at V and 0 bases at J, leaving 4 bases unmatched. In nucleotides, the CDR3 is TGTGCCACAGGACAGGGCGACCAAGAGACCCAGTACTTC. It specifies CATGQGDQETQYF.

The chain has TRBV9 and TRBJ2-2; 14 bases map to TRBD2. V was clipped by 3 bases and J by 5 bases; unmatched bases: 3. The V gene's germline CDR1 is SGDLS and CDR2 YYNGEE. The CDR3 spans 16 residues. The CDR3 DNA reads TGTGCCAGCAGCGCCGGGACTAGCGGGGGTACCGGGGAGCTGTTTTTT. Protein product: CASSAGTSGGTGELFF.

The V call is TRBV6-5, the J call TRBJ2-7; no firm D call. The CDR3 is 12 amino acids. The V gene's germline CDR1 is MNHEY and CDR2 SVGAGI. V lost 8 bases, J lost 3 bases, and 11 bases lay in between. DNA of the CDR3: TGTGCCAGCGGTGCCGGATTCTACGAGCAGTACTTC. Translation: CASGAGFYEQYF.

The rearrangement links TRBV29-1 to TRBJ2-6; D gene uncertain. This CDR3 comprises 14 residues. Germline values: CDR1 SQVTM, CDR2 ANQGSEA. V was shortened by 7 bases and J by 0 bases, with 10 bases between the two germline ends. For the CDR3, the DNA is TGCAGCGGGGAACGGAGCTCTGGGGCCAACGTCCTGACTTTC. Translating it yields CSGERSSGANVLTF. The variable domain in full, with the rest retrieved from reference TRBV29-1 and TRBJ2-6, is SAVISQKPSRDICQRGTSLTIQCQVDSQVTMMFWYRQQPGQSLTLIATANQGSEATYESGFVIDKFPISRPNLTFSTLTVSNMSPEDSSIYLCSGERSSGANVLTFGAGSRLTVL.

This clonotype was counted many times. The V gene is TRBV19, the J gene TRBJ1-5; 11 nucleotides line up with TRBD1. Germline CDR1 reads LNHDA; CDR2 reads SQIVND (reference sequence). The CDR3 is 15 residues long. The V gene end was trimmed by 5 bases and the J gene end by 0 bases; junction bases not matched to a gene: 0. CDR3 sequence (DNA): TGTGCCAGTAGTGGGACAGGGGGTAGCAATCAGCCCCAGCATTTT. The encoded protein is CASSGTGGSNQPQHF.